The 24 T cell receptor beta chains given below trace back to one sample, sequenced in a study of early T cells in non-severe SARS-CoV-2 infection. In TCRdb, the 5' RACE reads were re-called with MiXCR into one record per CDR3 protein. Of about 50,000 distinct CDR3 sequences listed, less than 9.5% are singletons. Source: whole blood, taken at baseline. Receptor source: an adult who was a healthcare worker with PCR-confirmed SARS-CoV-2 infection or an uninfected control (not recorded which).

The gene calls are TRBV6-2 or TRBV6-3 and TRBJ2-1; D is perhaps TRBD2 (5 bases). V lost 6 bases and J 5 bases, leaving 17 bases between the germline ends. Germline V gene data show CDR1 as MNHEY and CDR2 as SVGEGT. The CDR3 spans 15 residues. CDR3 bases: TGTGCCAGCAGCTACGGCCGGGGATCCGACAATGAGCAGTTCTTC. The encoded protein is CASSYGRGSDNEQFF.

At least ten counts were recorded for this clonotype. CDR3 DNA sequence: TGTGCCAGCACCGCCGCGCCCAGTTGGGGCAATGAGCAGTTCTTC. The encoded protein is CASTAAPSWGNEQFF. V gene TRBV7-3 combines with J gene TRBJ2-1; D unresolved. V dropped 7 bases and J dropped 6 bases, with 19 bases sitting between them. Germline-derived CDR1 and CDR2 are SGHTA and FQGTGA. The CDR3 runs to 15 residues.

This chain uses TRBV18 with TRBJ1-6, with 11 bases aligning to TRBD1. Germline V gives CDR1 KGHSH, CDR2 LQKENI. Germline trimming cut 3 bases from V and 9 bases from J; bases unmatched to any gene: 4. The CDR3 covers 15 residues. The CDR3 protein is CASSPGQGEISPLHF. The CDR3 DNA sequence: TGTGCCAGCTCACCGGGACAGGGGGAAATTTCACCCCTCCACTTT.

The sample holds many counts of this clonotype. The genes are TRBV2 and TRBJ2-1; D is uncertain. Germline-derived CDR1 and CDR2 are SNHLY and FYNNEI. CDR3 length: 11 amino acids. V was cut by 5 bases and J by 7 bases, with 6 bases left in between. Written as DNA, the CDR3 is TGTGCCAGCAGTAATTTGAATGAGCAGTTCTTC. This encodes CASSNLNEQFF.

This clonotype was seen at least ten times. The chain uses TRBV13 and TRBJ2-7; the D call may be TRBD1 or TRBD2 (5 bases each). Germline assignment: CDR1 PRHDT and CDR2 FYEKMQ (reference sequence). The CDR3 has 18 residues. With 8 bases removed from V and 2 bases from J, the gap between germline ends came to 28 bases. CDR3 DNA: TGTGCCAGCGCAGTCCTACGCCGAGGGGTATTGCTGACCTACGAGCAGTACTTC. Its protein is CASAVLRRGVLLTYEQYF.

The chain couples TRBV7-9 to TRBJ2-7, with 7 bases matching TRBD1. V shed 4 bases and J 3 bases; nucleotides not matched to a gene: 6. Looked up from germline, CDR1 is SEHNR and CDR2 is FQNEAQ (reference sequence). The CDR3 contains 14 residues. CDR3 nucleotide sequence: TGTGCCAGCAGCTCAGGACAGGAGTACTACGAGCAGTACTTC. Translated: CASSSGQEYYEQYF.

The rearrangement joins TRBV3-1 to TRBJ1-1; tentatively, D is TRBD1 (6 bases). The V gene's germline CDR1 is LGHDT and CDR2 YNNKEL (reference sequence). V gave up 6 bases and J gave up 3 bases, with 11 bases separating them. There are 13 residues in the CDR3. The CDR3 is CASSNRADTEAFF. For the CDR3, the DNA is TGTGCCAGCAGTAACAGGGCGGACACTGAAGCTTTCTTT. The complete variable domain, with remaining parts taken from reference TRBV3-1 and TRBJ1-1, reads DTAVSQTPKYLVTQMGNDKSIKCEQNLGHDTMYWYKQDSKKFLKIMFSYNNKELIINETVPNRFSPKSPDKAHLNLHINSLELGDSAVYFCASSNRADTEAFFGQGTRLTVV.

The sample holds many counts of this clonotype. The rearrangement uses TRBV6-6 and TRBJ2-1, with no clear D. The germline V gene encodes CDR1 MNHNY and CDR2 SVGAGI (reference sequence). V was cut by 2 bases and J by 7 bases, with 12 bases left in between. The CDR3 is 14 residues long. CDR3 DNA sequence: TGTGCCAGCAGTTACGGGTTAACTGGGAATGAGCAGTTCTTC. Its protein product is CASSYGLTGNEQFF.

This clonotype was found many times. This chain links TRBV6-2 or TRBV6-3 with TRBJ2-1; 15 bases match TRBD2. This CDR3 spans 20 amino acids. V shed 4 bases and J 6 bases; nucleotides not matched to a gene: 16. The germline V gene encodes CDR1 MNHEY and CDR2 SVGEGT. The CDR3 bases are TGTGCCAGCAGTTCCCATCGGACTAGCGGGAGGGCAAGGGTGAGCAATGAGCAGTTCTTC. Its protein is CASSSHRTSGRARVSNEQFF.

This rearrangement joins TRBV6-5 to TRBJ2-1, with 7 bases aligning to TRBD2. This CDR3 region has 15 residues. V lost 5 bases and J lost 0; bases outside the gene matches: 4. CDR1 is MNHEY, CDR2 SVGAGI, per germline. CDR3 bases: TGTGCCAGCAGTCTGACTAGCTCCTCCTACAATGAGCAGTTCTTC. Translation gives CASSLTSSSYNEQFF.

There are a few counts of this clonotype. The chain links TRBV5-1 to TRBJ2-5, with no clear D. This CDR3 contains 14 residues. CDR1 is SGHRS and CDR2 is YFSETQ in the germline V gene. Trimming shortened V by 0 bases and J by 3 bases, and 9 bases separated the two germline ends. The CDR3, as DNA: TGCGCCAGCAGCTTGGCCCAGGCGAAAGAGACCCAGTACTTC. This translates into CASSLAQAKETQYF.

The chain is built from TRBV20-1 and TRBJ2-7, with 7 bases aligning to TRBD1. CDR3 length: 14 amino acids. Germline values: CDR1 DFQATT, CDR2 SNEGSKA (reference sequence). J gave up 2 bases and V 4 bases, and 8 bases lay outside the gene matches. CDR3 loop: CSAIDRDRTYEQYF. CDR3 coding DNA: TGCAGTGCTATCGACAGGGATCGTACCTACGAGCAGTACTTC.

This chain uses TRBV18 with TRBJ2-2; D not resolved. Germline V gives CDR1 KGHSH, CDR2 LQKENI. The CDR3 has 17 residues. V shed 6 bases and J shed 1 base, with 18 bases lying between them. This CDR3 is CASSPNYLGRNTGELFF. The CDR3, as DNA: TGTGCCAGCTCCCCGAACTACCTCGGCAGGAACACCGGGGAGCTGTTTTTT.

In this sample, this clonotype turned up many times. The chain couples TRBV28 to TRBJ2-7, with a weak D call TRBD2 (6 bases). V lost 6 bases, J lost 0 bases, and 15 bases lay in between. The CDR3 contains 15 residues. The V gene's germline CDR1 is MDHEN and CDR2 SYDVKM. In DNA form, the CDR3 reads TGTGCCAGCAGCCGGCTGGAGGGAGGCTCCTACGAGCAGTACTTC. This gives the protein CASSRLEGGSYEQYF.

The chain links TRBV30 to TRBJ1-1, with D perhaps TRBD1 (5 bases). Germline values: CDR1 GTSNPN, CDR2 SVGIG (reference sequence). The ends were cut back, 4 bases at V and 7 bases at J, with 19 bases in the middle. This CDR3 is 14 amino acids long. CDR3 sequence reads: CAWTRQRKLIEAFF. CDR3 DNA: TGTGCCTGGACTAGACAGCGCAAGCTGATTGAAGCTTTCTTT.

The table lists this clonotype with many counts. The gene calls are TRBV7-9 and TRBJ1-2; D not certain. Germline values: CDR1 SEHNR, CDR2 FQNEAQ (reference sequence). Trimming took off 5 bases at V and 6 bases at J, with 13 bases between the two ends. This CDR3 spans 13 amino acids. CDR3 region: CASSPPGSDGYTF. In nucleotides, the CDR3 is TGTGCCAGCAGCCCACCCGGTAGCGATGGCTACACCTTC.

This clonotype was counted at least ten times. The gene calls are TRBV24-1 and TRBJ2-1; TRBD1 might be the D (6 bases). The V gene lost 4 bases and the J gene lost 7 bases, with 13 bases spanning the gap. Germline V CDR1 and CDR2: KGHDR, SFDVKD. The CDR3 extends over 14 amino acids. The CDR3 spells CATSDPQGLNEQFF. DNA for the CDR3: TGTGCCACCAGTGACCCTCAGGGGCTGAATGAGCAGTTCTTC.

The chain carries TRBV7-8 and TRBJ2-1, with D unresolved. Trimming left V 3 bases short and J 5 bases short, with 8 bases between. The CDR3 is 13 residues long. Germline-derived CDR1 and CDR2 are SGHVS and FQNEAQ. Here the CDR3 reads CASSFRSDNEQFF. The CDR3 nucleotides read TGTGCCAGCAGCTTTCGAAGTGACAATGAGCAGTTCTTC.

J is TRBJ2-7 and V is TRBV12-3 or TRBV12-4; D unclear. CDR3 size: 13 residues. V was cut by 5 bases and J by 7 bases, with 15 bases left in between. The CDR3 sequence is CASSRQLHQEQYF. The DNA of the CDR3 is TGTGCCAGCAGTCGACAACTACACCAGGAGCAGTACTTC.

The V gene is TRBV20-1, the J gene TRBJ1-3, with D possibly matching TRBD1 (5 bases). CDR3 length: 14 amino acids. The germline V gene has CDR1 DFQATT and CDR2 SNEGSKA (reference sequence). The ends were cut back, 3 bases at V and 4 bases at J, with 13 bases in the middle. The DNA for the CDR3 is TGCAGTGCTAGGGAAGGGGCGGCAGGAAACACCATATATTTT. Amino acid sequence: CSAREGAAGNTIYF.

This clonotype was seen many times. The chain employs TRBV7-2 and TRBJ1-6; D remains unclear. V was cut by 5 bases and J by 3 bases, with 17 bases left in between. Germline CDR1 SGHTA, CDR2 FQGNSA. The CDR3 consists of 17 residues. The CDR3 spells CASSHGRLSNYNSPLHF. The CDR3 DNA follows: TGTGCCAGCAGCCACGGTCGGCTCAGTAACTATAATTCACCCCTCCACTTT.

V usage is TRBV6-1 and J usage is TRBJ2-7; no clear D. The V and J ends lost 4 bases and 4 bases respectively, with 5 bases between them. From germline, CDR1 is MNHNS and CDR2 SASEGT. The CDR3 sequence is 11 residues long. DNA for the CDR3: TGTGCCAGCAGTGTTGAGTACGAGCAGTACTTC. It codes for CASSVEYEQYF.

This clonotype has only a few counts. V gene TRBV11-2 combines with J gene TRBJ2-3, with 8 bases aligning to TRBD2. V trimming: 3 bases; J trimming: 5 bases; junction bases outside the gene matches: 16. Germline V gene lookup returns CDR1 SGHAT and CDR2 FQNNGV. The CDR3 totals 18 residues. CDR3 amino acids: CASSFRPAGVKKLDTQYF. DNA for the CDR3: TGTGCCAGCAGCTTTAGGCCAGCGGGAGTAAAGAAGCTAGATACGCAGTATTTT.

In its sample, this clonotype was seen a few times. The CDR3 sequence: CASSYSMAGITDTQYF. The CDR3 DNA is TGTGCCAGCAGTTACTCGATGGCGGGAATCACAGATACGCAGTATTTT. This chain joins TRBV6-5 and TRBJ2-3, with D perhaps matching TRBD2 (6 bases). The CDR3 is 16 residues long. Trimming took 0 bases from V and 2 from J, leaving 12 bases between them. The V gene's germline CDR1 is MNHEY and CDR2 SVGAGI.